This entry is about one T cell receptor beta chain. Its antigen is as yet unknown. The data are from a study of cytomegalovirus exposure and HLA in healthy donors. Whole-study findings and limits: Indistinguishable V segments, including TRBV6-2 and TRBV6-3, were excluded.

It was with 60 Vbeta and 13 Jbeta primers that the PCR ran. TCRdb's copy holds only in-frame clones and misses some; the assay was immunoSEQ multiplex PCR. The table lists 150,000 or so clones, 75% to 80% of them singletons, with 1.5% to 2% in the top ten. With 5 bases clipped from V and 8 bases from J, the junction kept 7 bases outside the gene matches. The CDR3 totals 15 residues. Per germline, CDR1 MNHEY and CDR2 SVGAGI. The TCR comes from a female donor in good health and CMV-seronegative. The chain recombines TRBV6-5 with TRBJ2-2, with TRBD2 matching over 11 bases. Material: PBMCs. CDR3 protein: CASSATSGRTGELFF. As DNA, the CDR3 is TGTGCCAGCAGTGCTACTAGCGGGAGAACTGGGGAGCTGTTTTTT.